This T cell receptor beta chain is drawn from a study of OX40 agonist ivuxolimab in advanced cancers. Study background: The group had a mean age of roughly 65 years, ranged from 23 to 79, and was less than 85% male.

Measured with immunoSEQ multiplex PCR; TCRdb has only the in-frame clones, and not every one. Of around 80,000 clones in the sample, 86% were seen once. Comment on this clone: The target antigen is unknown.

Study observations and caveats: At 0.1 to 3.0 mg/kg and by week 6, clonal expansion occurred in CD4+ and CD8+ blood T cells.

The CDR3 contains 15 residues. With 0 bases removed from V and 7 bases from J, the gap between germline ends came to 13 bases. Germline lookup yields CDR1 SGHAT and CDR2 FQNNGV. The chain uses TRBV11-2 and TRBJ2-1, with D unclear. The TCR sequence derives from an adult with an advanced solid tumor such as melanoma, head and neck, liver or kidney cancer. The starting material was CD4+ or CD8+ T cells sorted from blood, obtained in a trial of the OX40 agonist ivuxolimab. The CDR3 is CASSLDISVGNEQFF. Here the CDR3 DNA reads TGTGCCAGCAGCTTAGATATCTCGGTCGGGAATGAGCAGTTCTTC.